Presented here are 22 T cell receptor beta chains from one specimen sequenced in a study of T cells in Graves' hyperthyroidism and ophthalmopathy. TCR beta CDR3 region amplification was performed from RNA transcripts. HTBI primers drove first-round RT-PCR of the TCR CDR3. MiXCR was run by TCRdb on the multiplex PCR reads, yielding one entry per CDR3 protein. The sample includes about 290,000 distinct CDR3 sequences, roughly 15% of them seen just once. The source material was blood. These receptors all come from a woman in her 50s with Graves' hyperthyroidism that later progressed to Graves' ophthalmopathy.

This clonotype has ten or more counts. This sequence joins TRBV2 and TRBJ2-3; TRBD2 aligns across 12 bases. The CDR3 totals 15 residues. Trimming cost V 8 bases and J 4 bases; bases outside gene matches: 7. Germline-derived CDR1 and CDR2 are SNHLY and FYNNEI. CDR3 in amino acids: CASGTSGRIADTQYF. DNA for the CDR3: TGTGCCAGCGGTACTAGCGGGAGGATAGCAGATACGCAGTATTTT.

The chain combines TRBV6-1 with TRBJ2-1; D tentatively fits TRBD1 or TRBD2 (6 bases each). The length of the CDR3 is 15 residues. The ends were cut back, 10 bases at V and 6 bases at J, with 22 bases in the middle. CDR1 and CDR2 from the germline V gene are MNHNS and SASEGT. DNA for the CDR3: TGTGCCACCCGACGGGGGACAATTTTAGTCAATGAGCAGTTCTTC. This codes for CATRRGTILVNEQFF.

The chain uses TRBV7-8 and TRBJ2-2; no definite D call. The CDR3 has 15 residues. V lost 7 bases to trimming and J lost 2 bases, with 14 bases between them. Looked up from germline, CDR1 is SGHVS and CDR2 is FQNEAQ. The CDR3 DNA sequence: TGTGCCAGCAACATAGGACGGATTAACACCGGGGAGCTGTTTTTT. This sequence encodes CASNIGRINTGELFF.

This clonotype was observed many times. The chain combines TRBV20-1 with TRBJ1-2; D is unresolved. V was trimmed by 2 bases and J by 2 bases, leaving 6 bases between them. The CDR3 loop spans 12 amino acids. The germline gives CDR1 DFQATT, CDR2 SNEGSKA (reference sequence). The CDR3 loop reads CSARFLNYGYTF. CDR3 nucleotides: TGCAGTGCTAGATTTCTCAACTATGGCTACACCTTC.

This clonotype showed up many times. The chain joins TRBV5-1 to TRBJ1-1, with D possibly matching TRBD1 (5 bases). V was cut by 0 bases and J by 1 base, with 13 bases left in between. The CDR3 length is 16 residues. The germline gives CDR1 SGHRS, CDR2 YFSETQ. CDR3 in amino acids: CASSLGPVGGNTEAFF. For the CDR3, the DNA is TGCGCCAGCAGCTTGGGCCCCGTGGGGGGGAACACTGAAGCTTTCTTT.

This clonotype was seen a few times. This sequence joins TRBV15 and TRBJ2-3; 7 bases agree with TRBD1. The germline V gene encodes CDR1 LNHNV and CDR2 YYDKDF (reference sequence). This CDR3 comprises 16 residues. Trimming took 1 base from V and 6 from J; bases not matched to a gene: 10. CDR3 DNA sequence: TGTGCCACCAGCAGAGTACGGGACAGCTTTCTGGATACGCAGTATTTT. Its protein is CATSRVRDSFLDTQYF.

This clonotype appeared many times. The CDR3: CASSFLGGSTDTQYF. The CDR3 nucleotides are TGCGCCAGCAGCTTTCTAGGAGGTAGCACAGATACGCAGTATTTT. V and J are TRBV5-1 and TRBJ2-3; TRBD2 might be the D (5 bases). The V gene lost 2 bases and the J gene lost 0 bases, with 10 bases spanning the gap. The germline V gene encodes CDR1 SGHRS and CDR2 YFSETQ. This CDR3 is 15 amino acids long.

This clonotype was seen more than once but under ten times. The chain is built from TRBV14 and TRBJ2-7; 10 bases agree with TRBD2. The CDR3 runs to 16 residues. Germline-derived CDR1 and CDR2 are SGHDN and FVKESK. V lost 4 bases, J lost 0 bases, and 6 bases stayed unmatched. CDR3 loop: CASSLGTSVYSYEQYF. In DNA form, the CDR3 reads TGTGCCAGCAGCCTTGGGACTAGCGTTTACTCCTACGAGCAGTACTTC.

This clonotype was counted ten times or more. J is TRBJ1-5 and V is TRBV7-9, with D perhaps TRBD1 (5 bases). In germline, CDR1 is SEHNR, CDR2 FQNEAQ (reference sequence). There are 15 residues in the CDR3. Trimming removed 4 bases at V and 3 bases at J, with 13 bases between. In nucleotides, the CDR3 is TGTGCCAGCAGCTCGGGGGGACCTTTCAATCAGCCCCAGCATTTT. Translating gives CASSSGGPFNQPQHF.

The chain uses TRBV7-9 and TRBJ2-5, with 10 positions matching TRBD2. V shed 1 base, J shed 4 bases, and the junction held 6 bases outside the gene matches. Germline V gene sequence: CDR1 SEHNR, CDR2 FQNEAQ (reference sequence). CDR3 size: 16 residues. DNA of the CDR3: TGTGCCAGCAGCTTAGGGCCTAGCGGGAGCGGAGAGACCCAGTACTTC. Translated, it gives CASSLGPSGSGETQYF.

This clonotype was seen ten or more times. The chain recombines TRBV28 with TRBJ2-7; the D gene is possibly TRBD1 (5 bases). The CDR3 loop spans 14 amino acids. CDR1 and CDR2 from the germline V gene are MDHEN and SYDVKM. V gave up 2 bases and J gave up 4 bases, with 12 bases separating them. This CDR3 reads CASSLPPTDYEQYF. The CDR3 DNA reads TGTGCCAGCAGTTTACCCCCGACAGATTACGAGCAGTACTTC.

This clonotype appeared many times. V gene TRBV27 combines with J gene TRBJ2-7; 7 nucleotides align to TRBD2. Germline V gene lookup returns CDR1 MNHEY and CDR2 SMNVEV (reference sequence). J lost 4 bases, V lost 3 bases, and 9 bases had no gene match. The length of the CDR3 is 15 residues. DNA of the CDR3: TGTGCCAGCAGTTTGGAGGCGGGAGTGGGGTACGAGCAGTACTTC. It specifies CASSLEAGVGYEQYF.

The sample holds many counts of this clonotype. The rearrangement links TRBV5-1 to TRBJ2-1, with D perhaps given as TRBD1 or TRBD2 (5 bases each). Per the germline V gene, CDR1 is SGHRS and CDR2 is YFSETQ. Trimming removed 4 bases at V and 5 bases at J, with 16 bases between. The CDR3 spans 15 residues. The CDR3 DNA is TGCGCCAGCAGCACCATGTCCGGGGCCCACAATGAGCAGTTCTTC. Its protein product is CASSTMSGAHNEQFF. Variable domain in full (rest from reference TRBV5-1 and TRBJ2-1): KAGVTQTPRYLIKTRGQQVTLSCSPISGHRSVSWYQQTPGQGLQFLFEYFSETQRNKGNFPGRFSGRQFSNSRSEMNVSTLELGDSALYLCASSTMSGAHNEQFFGPGTRLTVL.

This clonotype was observed a handful of times. This rearrangement joins TRBV20-1 to TRBJ2-5; possible D gene TRBD1, 5 bases. Per the germline V gene, CDR1 is DFQATT and CDR2 is SNEGSKA (reference sequence). This CDR3 has 13 residues. The V end lost 3 bases, the J end lost 4 bases, and 12 bases lay between the germline ends. CDR3 protein: CSASGQGGETQYF. The CDR3 nucleotides read TGCAGTGCTAGTGGGCAGGGCGGAGAGACCCAGTACTTC.

This clonotype was detected ten times or more. V and J are TRBV5-1 and TRBJ2-3; D perhaps matches TRBD2 (5 bases). Trimming cost V 4 bases and J 2 bases, with 8 bases left between them. Germline CDR1 SGHRS, CDR2 YFSETQ. CDR3 length equals 13 residues. CDR3 region: CASSLAPTDTQYF. CDR3 in DNA: TGCGCCAGCAGCCTAGCCCCCACAGATACGCAGTATTTT. Based on the CDR3 plus reference TRBV5-1 and TRBJ2-3, the full variable domain is KAGVTQTPRYLIKTRGQQVTLSCSPISGHRSVSWYQQTPGQGLQFLFEYFSETQRNKGNFPGRFSGRQFSNSRSEMNVSTLELGDSALYLCASSLAPTDTQYFGPGTRLTVL.

This clonotype has a count of ten or more. The chain is built from TRBV5-8 and TRBJ2-5; 8 bases map to TRBD2. The CDR3 covers 16 residues. In germline, CDR1 is SGHTS, CDR2 YDEGEE. The V and J ends lost 4 bases and 5 bases, in that order; junction bases with no gene match: 13. The DNA of the CDR3 is TGTGCCAGCAGCCAACAGGAACTAGCGGCCGGGGAGACCCAGTACTTC. It specifies CASSQQELAAGETQYF.

In its sample, this clonotype was seen a few times. The CDR3 spells CASSDRHGAGSNQPQHF. CDR3 in DNA: TGCGCCAGCAGTGACAGGCATGGGGCAGGTAGCAATCAGCCCCAGCATTTT. The chain links TRBV10-2 to TRBJ1-5, with D maybe TRBD1 (5 bases). The V and J ends lost 3 bases and 0 bases respectively, with 15 bases between them. Germline V gives CDR1 WSHSY, CDR2 SAAADI. CDR3 length: 17 residues.

This clonotype was seen at least ten times. The chain recombines TRBV3-1 with TRBJ1-3; 8 bases agree with TRBD1. J gave up 2 bases and V 5 bases, and 5 bases lay outside the gene matches. Germline V gene sequence: CDR1 LGHDT, CDR2 YNNKEL (reference sequence). CDR3 length equals 15 residues. The CDR3 region is CASSWEQGAGNTIYF. CDR3 bases: TGTGCCAGCAGCTGGGAACAGGGGGCTGGAAACACCATATATTTT.

The chain has TRBV5-4 and TRBJ2-1; TRBD2 agrees at 7 bases. J gave up 0 bases and V 4 bases, and 7 bases lay outside the gene matches. CDR1 is SGHNT and CDR2 is YYREEE in the germline V gene (reference sequence). The CDR3 runs to 16 residues. This CDR3 reads CASSRDYSSSYNEQFF. CDR3 sequence (DNA): TGTGCCAGCAGCCGGGACTACAGTAGCTCCTACAATGAGCAGTTCTTC.

This clonotype was picked up many times. The junction does not match germline at one end; this may be a read error. The chain employs TRBV28 and TRBJ1-1; D might be TRBD1 (5 bases). Germline V gene lookup returns CDR1 MDHEN and CDR2 SYDVKM. CDR3 length: 13 amino acids. CDR3 sequence: CASRLSGQAEAFF. The CDR3 nucleotides are TGTGCCAGCAGGTTATCAGGGCAGGCTGAAGCTTTCTTT.

Many counts were recorded for this clonotype. J is TRBJ2-3 and V is TRBV6-1; no clear D. There are 14 residues in the CDR3. In germline, CDR1 is MNHNS, CDR2 SASEGT. V was clipped by 7 bases and J by 0 bases, with 11 bases between them. CDR3 protein: CASKADVSTDTQYF. The CDR3 DNA reads as TGTGCCAGCAAAGCCGATGTTAGCACAGATACGCAGTATTTT.

V gene TRBV20-1 combines with J gene TRBJ2-1; 15 bases are a match to TRBD2. The CDR3 is 17 residues long. Germline V CDR1 and CDR2: DFQATT, SNEGSKA (reference sequence). The V segment lost 3 bases and the J segment 4 bases; nucleotides outside the gene matches: 7. CDR3 amino acids: CSASTGLAGGVYNEQFF. Written as DNA, the CDR3 is TGCAGTGCTAGCACCGGACTAGCGGGAGGGGTATACAATGAGCAGTTCTTC.